This T cell receptor (beta chain) is drawn from a study of blood T cell repertoires in COVID-19. The wider study: Material from acute and convalescent COVID-19 was sourced from the United States, Italy and Spain.

The V end was cut by 5 bases, the J end by 4 bases, with 15 bases between. Germline V gives CDR1 SGHVS, CDR2 FQNEAQ. The CDR3 runs to 15 residues. Sequenced by immunoSEQ multiplex PCR; TCRdb stores in-frame clones only, minus some. The sample holds roughly 200,000 clones, about 80% seen once. V and J are TRBV7-8 and TRBJ1-3; a possible D gene is TRBD1 (6 bases). Specimen: peripheral blood. The clonotype comes from a woman between 45 and 60 years old with active or convalescent COVID-19. The CDR3, as DNA: TGTGCCAGCAGCCAACCTGGGGGCGGAGGAAACACCATATATTTT. Protein sequence: CASSQPGGGGNTIYF.